These T cell receptor beta chains were read from a single sample in a study of blood T cell repertoires in COVID-19. The table came from immunoSEQ multiplex PCR; TCRdb's copy has only in-frame clones and leaves some out. The sample yields around 330,000 clones, over 75% seen once. The specimen was peripheral blood. These receptors were obtained from a woman between 45 and 60 years old with active or convalescent COVID-19. Each CDR3 is given with its conserved first and last residue. The D gene is left open where the match is weak. Clone sizes are given selectively: once, few, many, or a class where the clone is expanded.

d_gene,j_gene,v_gene,abundance,len,CDR3nt,CDR3aa
.,TRBJ1-1,TRBV18,.,13,TGTGCCAGTGGCATTGGTCCGAGGACTGAAGCTTTCTTT,CASGIGPRTEAFF
.,TRBJ1-5,TRBV7-2,.,13,TGTGCCAGCAGCCGTTTAGGGGGACAGCCCCAGCATTTT,CASSRLGGQPQHF
.,TRBJ2-3,TRBV5-1,.,12,TGCGCCAGCAGATCCAGTACAGATACGCAGTATTTT,CASRSSTDTQYF
.,TRBJ2-7,TRBV28,.,13,TGTGCCAGCAGTTTAACCACTGGCTACGAGCAGTACTTC,CASSLTTGYEQYF
TRBD1,TRBJ1-2,TRBV30,few,11,TGTGCCTGGAGTACAGGGGGTGGCTACACCTTC,CAWSTGGGYTF
.,TRBJ1-1,TRBV5-1,.,15,TGCGCCAGCAGTTCAGTGGCGGGGGTGGACACTGAAGCTTTCTTT,CASSSVAGVDTEAFF
TRBD2,TRBJ2-6,TRBV5-1,.,17,TGCGCCAGCAGCTCAGGGACTACTAGCTCTGGGGCCAACGTCCTGACTTTC,CASSSGTTSSGANVLTF
.,TRBJ1-3,TRBV10-3,.,14,TGTGCCATCACCGCGGCCGACTCTGGAAACACCATATATTTT,CAITAADSGNTIYF
.,TRBJ1-2,TRBV4-2,.,13,TGTGCCAGCAGCCAAGGGAGCGGGACTCCCAGCACCTTC,CASSQGSGTPSTF
.,TRBJ2-1,TRBV19,.,14,TGTGCCACCAACGGTGAGGGGGTATACAATGAGCAGTTCTTC,CATNGEGVYNEQFF
.,TRBJ1-1,TRBV30,.,13,TGTGCCTGGAGTGTACTACGGGGGGCTGAAGCTTTCTTT,CAWSVLRGAEAFF
.,TRBJ1-6,TRBV25-1,.,13,TGTGCCAGCAAGGCAGGGCCTGGGTCACCCCTCCACTTT,CASKAGPGSPLHF
.,TRBJ1-1,TRBV6-5,.,15,TGTGCCAGCAGCCATGGGGAGGCCAAAAATACTGAAGCTTTCTTT,CASSHGEAKNTEAFF
.,TRBJ1-4,TRBV18,.,16,TGTGCCAGCGCCTCCGGGACACCGGCAACTAATGAAAAACTGTTTTTT,CASASGTPATNEKLFF
.,TRBJ1-1,TRBV20-1,few,10,TGCAGTGCTAGGAGTGGTGAAGCTTTCTTT,CSARSGEAFF
.,TRBJ2-2,TRBV7-2,.,15,TGTGCCAGCAGCTCGGGGCTGGGGGCCACCGGGGAGCTGTTTTTT,CASSSGLGATGELFF
.,TRBJ1-2,TRBV21-1,.,15,TGTGCCAGCAGCGAAAGGCGGGTTCTCGGCTATGGCTACACCTTC,CASSERRVLGYGYTF
TRBD1,TRBJ2-3,TRBV15,.,15,TGTGCCACCAGCCCTACAGGGGACCGCACAGATACGCAGTATTTT,CATSPTGDRTDTQYF
.,TRBJ2-3,TRBV5-1,.,16,TGCGCCAGCAGCTTGGATGTTTTATCTAGCACAGATACGCAGTATTTT,CASSLDVLSSTDTQYF
.,TRBJ1-2,TRBV18,few,13,TGTGCCAGCTCACCAGAGGCAGACTATGGCTACACCTTC,CASSPEADYGYTF
.,TRBJ2-2,TRBV30,.,14,TGTGCCTGGAAACGGGACATCGGGACCGGGGAGCTGTTTTTT,CAWKRDIGTGELFF
.,TRBJ1-6,TRBV7-9,.,14,TGTGCCAGCAGCTTAGAGAGCGGTAATTCACCCCTCCACTTT,CASSLESGNSPLHF
.,TRBJ1-1,TRBV19,.,14,TGTGCCAGTAGTCGGACACCCTCGGAAACTGAAGCTTTCTTT,CASSRTPSETEAFF
.,TRBJ2-2,TRBV9,.,16,TGTGCCAGCAGCCCAGGAAGCGGATCCAACACCGGGGAGCTGTTTTTT,CASSPGSGSNTGELFF
.,TRBJ2-1,TRBV24-1,once,14,TGTGCCATTGCCGGGTCCCTTACCTACAATGAGCAGTTCTTC,CAIAGSLTYNEQFF
.,TRBJ2-7,TRBV12-3/TRBV12-4,once,12,TGTGCCAGCAGTTTACGGAGCTACGAGCAGTACTTC,CASSLRSYEQYF
.,TRBJ1-5,TRBV7-2,once,14,TGTGCCAGCAACCAGGGTTCCCGCAATCAGCCCCAGCATTTT,CASNQGSRNQPQHF
.,TRBJ1-5,TRBV30,few,13,TGTGCCTGGAGTGAATATAGCAATCAGCCCCAGCATTTT,CAWSEYSNQPQHF
TRBD2,TRBJ2-5,TRBV7-2,.,15,TGTGCCAGCAGCCAACAGCGGGGGGGCGGAGAGACCCAGTACTTC,CASSQQRGGGETQYF
.,TRBJ1-1,TRBV5-4,.,17,TGTGCCAGCAGCTTGGGGGGAGCGGCACAGGGAAACACTGAAGCTTTCTTT,CASSLGGAAQGNTEAFF
.,TRBJ1-5,TRBV12-5,.,17,TGTGCTAGTGGTTTGGTACTGGACAGAACTAGCAATCAGCCCCAGCATTTT,CASGLVLDRTSNQPQHF
.,TRBJ2-1,TRBV4-2,.,16,TGTGCCAGCAGCCCACGCGGTCTAGCTGCCTACAATGAGCAGTTCTTC,CASSPRGLAAYNEQFF
.,TRBJ1-1,TRBV27,.,17,TGTGCCAGCATCCCGACCTCTCGCGGGAAATCGAACACTGAAGCTTTCTTT,CASIPTSRGKSNTEAFF
.,TRBJ2-7,TRBV30,.,13,TGTGCCTGGAGTGTGAGGCAGGGAATCGAGCAGTACTTC,CAWSVRQGIEQYF
TRBD1,TRBJ1-2,TRBV3-1/TRBV3-2,.,16,TGTGCCAGCAGCCCACAGGACAGGGGGAGTAAGGATGGCTACACCTTC,CASSPQDRGSKDGYTF
TRBD1,TRBJ1-1,TRBV28,.,19,TGTGCCAGCACCGTGGGACGACCCACCAACAGGGGAGAGGACACTGAAGCTTTCTTT,CASTVGRPTNRGEDTEAFF
.,TRBJ2-7,TRBV12-3/TRBV12-4,once,12,TGTGCCAGCACGTGGCAGAACTACGAGCAGTACTTC,CASTWQNYEQYF
TRBD2,TRBJ2-3,TRBV5-1,.,23,TGCGCCAGCAGCCCCCGTAACGCACGAGGGCTAGCGGGGGGCCATACCGTCGTTGATACGCAGTATTTT,CASSPRNARGLAGGHTVVDTQYF
TRBD1,TRBJ1-2,TRBV4-2,.,18,TGTGCCAGCAGCCAAGATATTAAGGAGGGACAGGGGTACTATGGCTACACCTTC,CASSQDIKEGQGYYGYTF
.,TRBJ1-2,TRBV29-1,few,12,TGCAGCGTTGTATCACAGGGACGTGGCTACACCTTC,CSVVSQGRGYTF
TRBD2,TRBJ2-3,TRBV4-2,.,16,TGTGCCAGCAGCCATCAAACCGGCCTAGCGGCAGATACGCAGTATTTT,CASSHQTGLAADTQYF
TRBD1,TRBJ2-1,TRBV5-5,.,15,TGTGCCAGCAGCTCCCGGGACAGGGCTTACAATGAGCAGTTCTTC,CASSSRDRAYNEQFF
TRBD1,TRBJ2-2,TRBV19,.,15,TGTGCCAGTAGCAAGACAGGGTTGAACACCGGGGAGCTGTTTTTT,CASSKTGLNTGELFF
.,TRBJ1-4,TRBV2,.,15,TGTGCCAGCAGTGAACGACAGCATACAAATGAAAAACTGTTTTTT,CASSERQHTNEKLFF